This T cell receptor beta chain was sequenced during a study of T cell changes during pregnancy in multiple sclerosis. Sequenced by immunoSEQ multiplex PCR; TCRdb stores in-frame clones only, minus some. The repertoire consists of about 92,000 clones, with around 93% occurring once and the leading ten covering roughly 2.4%. CDR3 length: 14 residues. The V end lost 2 bases, the J end lost 3 bases, and 11 bases lay between the germline ends. Germline values: CDR1 SGHDT, CDR2 YYEEEE. The sequences come from peripheral blood, collected in the third trimester of pregnancy. This TCR came from a female donor with multiple sclerosis, enrolled in a pregnancy study. The V call is TRBV5-6, the J call TRBJ1-1; no clear D. The DNA of the CDR3 is TGTGCCAGCAGCTTCGTGGGCTTGGACACTGAAGCTTTCTTT. This codes for CASSFVGLDTEAFF. Together with reference TRBV5-6 and TRBJ1-1, the CDR3 gives the full variable domain: DAGVTQSPTHLIKTRGQQVTLRCSPKSGHDTVSWYQQALGQGPQFIFQYYEEEERQRGNFPDRFSGHQFPNYSSELNVNALLLGDSALYLCASSFVGLDTEAFFGQGTRLTVV.